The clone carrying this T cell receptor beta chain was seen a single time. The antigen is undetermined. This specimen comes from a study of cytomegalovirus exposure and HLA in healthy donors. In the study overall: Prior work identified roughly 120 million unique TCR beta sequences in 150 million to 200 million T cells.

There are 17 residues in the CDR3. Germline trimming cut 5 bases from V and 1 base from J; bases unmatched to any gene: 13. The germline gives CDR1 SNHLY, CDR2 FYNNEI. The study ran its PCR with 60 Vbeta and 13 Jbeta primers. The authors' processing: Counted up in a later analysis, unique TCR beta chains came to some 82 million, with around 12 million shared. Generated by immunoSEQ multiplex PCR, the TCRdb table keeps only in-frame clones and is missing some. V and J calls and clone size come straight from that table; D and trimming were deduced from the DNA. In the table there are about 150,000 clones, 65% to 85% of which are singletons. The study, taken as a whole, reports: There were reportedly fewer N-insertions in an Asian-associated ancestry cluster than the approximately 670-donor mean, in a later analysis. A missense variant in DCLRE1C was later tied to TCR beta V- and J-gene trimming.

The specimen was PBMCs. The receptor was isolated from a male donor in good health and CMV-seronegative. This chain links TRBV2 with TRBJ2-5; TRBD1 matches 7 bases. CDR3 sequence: CASSTTGWGRGQETQYF. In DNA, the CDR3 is TGTGCCAGCAGTACGACAGGGTGGGGAAGGGGCCAAGAGACCCAGTACTTC. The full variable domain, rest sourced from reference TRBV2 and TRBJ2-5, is EPEVTQTPSHQVTQMGQEVILRCVPISNHLYFYWYRQILGQKVEFLVSFYNNEISEKSEIFDDQFSVERPDGSNFTLKIRSTKLEDSAMYFCASSTTGWGRGQETQYFGPGTRLLVL.